The 29 T cell receptor beta chains below come from one sample, sequenced in a study of T cells expressing NK-cell markers. TCRdb processed the 5' RACE reads again and assigns one entry to each CDR3 protein, with no DNA. The ten most abundant clones cover under 1.5% of a sample with about 460,000 distinct CDR3 sequences. The sample consisted of blood T cells: a sorted CD56 or NKG2C T cell subset, CD4+ or CD8+ T cells, or bulk PBMC T cells (not recorded which). The receptors originated from a woman between 45 and 65 years old in good health.

The V call is TRBV20-1, the J call TRBJ1-5; as DNA is missing, the TRBD1 call by TCRdb cannot be tested. The CDR3 is 15 residues long. From germline, CDR1 is DFQATT and CDR2 SNEGSKA (reference sequence). CDR3 sequence: CSARTGEMYNQPQHF.

The chain has TRBV20-1 and TRBJ1-5. Germline CDR1 is DFQATT and CDR2 is SNEGSKA (reference sequence). This CDR3 comprises 13 residues. This CDR3 reads CSAGETANQPQHF.

CDR3 sequence: CASSQDLGLANYYEQYF. The V call is TRBV4-2, the J call TRBJ2-7; lacking DNA, the TRBD2 call made by TCRdb goes unchecked. Germline V gene lookup returns CDR1 LGHNA and CDR2 YNFKEQ. The CDR3 is 17 amino acids.

This chain uses TRBV21-1 with TRBJ2-7; lacking DNA, the TRBD1 call made by TCRdb goes unchecked. TRBV21-1 is termed a pseudogene. The length of the CDR3 is 16 residues. The CDR3 reads CASIPSGTGGRYEQYF.

V is TRBV25-1 and J is TRBJ1-1. Germline-derived CDR1 and CDR2 are MGHDK and SYGVNS. The CDR3 totals 13 residues. CDR3 in amino acids: CASSGTMNTEAFF.

The V and J genes are TRBV4-1 and TRBJ1-2; TCRdb's D call, TRBD1, is unchecked because there is no DNA. Germline V gives CDR1 MGHRA, CDR2 YSYEKL. This CDR3 region has 16 residues. The CDR3 region is CASSQTRTTRIWGYTF.

The chain employs TRBV7-2 and TRBJ1-5. Germline CDR1 and CDR2: SGHTA and FQGNSA. The CDR3 has 12 amino acids. The CDR3 region is CASSPTRKAQHF.

This rearrangement joins TRBV10-1 to TRBJ2-2; the TCRdb D gene call, TRBD1, has no DNA to confirm it. This CDR3 contains 13 residues. In germline, CDR1 is WNHNN, CDR2 SYGVQD (reference sequence). CDR3 sequence reads: CASKGTITGELFF.

This sequence joins TRBV7-9 and TRBJ1-1; checking the TCRdb D call of TRBD1 is not possible without DNA. Germline V lookup: CDR1 SEHNR, CDR2 FQNEAQ (reference sequence). The CDR3 extends over 18 amino acids. The CDR3 region is CASSPPGQGGLRDTEAFF.

This chain uses TRBV29-1 with TRBJ2-2; TCRdb lists TRBD1, though no DNA is available to test this call. The V gene's germline CDR1 is SQVTM and CDR2 ANQGSEA. CDR3 length: 14 residues. The CDR3: CSVGDHANTGELFF.

This sequence joins TRBV25-1 and TRBJ2-1; TCRdb proposes TRBD2, but this gene call is untestable without DNA. The germline V gene has CDR1 MGHDK and CDR2 SYGVNS. This CDR3 has 15 residues. CDR3: CASSDSGSFYNEQFF.

The rearrangement links TRBV5-6 to TRBJ2-7; without DNA, the TCRdb call of TRBD1 cannot be checked. This CDR3 contains 15 residues. Germline V lookup: CDR1 SGHDT, CDR2 YYEEEE. This CDR3 reads CASSGRQGAGYEQYF.

The chain's CDR3 is CASSLSGKGWRKLFF. This chain links TRBV12-3 or TRBV12-4 with TRBJ1-4; TCRdb gives TRBD1 as the D gene, but with no DNA this cannot be confirmed. This CDR3 region has 15 residues.

This sequence joins TRBV11-2 and TRBJ2-1; without DNA, the TCRdb call of TRBD2 cannot be checked. This CDR3 contains 14 residues. Germline values: CDR1 SGHAT, CDR2 FQNNGV. CDR3 sequence: CASSSLRGDYEQFF.

The chain recombines TRBV3-1 with TRBJ1-5. The CDR3 spans 13 residues. Germline V gene data show CDR1 as LGHDT and CDR2 as YNNKEL (reference sequence). The CDR3 here is CASQYGFNQPQHF.

The chain is built from TRBV2 and TRBJ2-3; the TCRdb call, TRBD1, lacks DNA for checking. The germline gives CDR1 SNHLY, CDR2 FYNNEI. The CDR3 has 14 amino acids. The CDR3 region is CASSVRTGSDTQYF.

The chain recombines TRBV30 with TRBJ2-7; TCRdb gives TRBD2 as the D gene, but with no DNA this cannot be confirmed. The CDR3 extends over 13 amino acids. CDR1 and CDR2 from the germline V gene are GTSNPN and SVGIG (reference sequence). The CDR3 loop reads CAWNSNAGYEQYF.

The gene calls are TRBV7-2 and TRBJ2-2; TCRdb returns TRBD2, unconfirmable since there is no DNA. Germline V gene sequence: CDR1 SGHTA, CDR2 FQGNSA. The CDR3 length is 16 residues. The CDR3 here is CASSLLTSGITGELFF.

V is TRBV20-1 and J is TRBJ2-7. The germline V gene encodes CDR1 DFQATT and CDR2 SNEGSKA (reference sequence). The CDR3 runs to 12 residues. CDR3 amino acids: CSARTGPHEQYF.

The chain couples TRBV27 to TRBJ1-5. Germline values: CDR1 MNHEY, CDR2 SMNVEV (reference sequence). The CDR3 has 14 residues. The CDR3 sequence is CASRKAWSNQPQHF.

V gene TRBV5-5 combines with J gene TRBJ2-2; without DNA, the TCRdb call of TRBD2 cannot be checked. Germline lookup yields CDR1 SGHKS and CDR2 YYEKEE (reference sequence). The CDR3 totals 18 residues. The CDR3 reads CASSLISIGLAMTGELFF.

The rearrangement joins TRBV29-1 to TRBJ2-7; lacking DNA, the TRBD2 call made by TCRdb goes unchecked. This CDR3 is built from 16 residues. CDR1 SQVTM and CDR2 ANQGSEA come from the germline V gene. The CDR3 loop is CSVEGLGGVFSYEQYF.

V usage is TRBV20-1 and J usage is TRBJ2-3; TCRdb indicates TRBD1, and absent DNA this call remains unverified. The CDR3 contains 12 residues. Germline V lookup: CDR1 DFQATT, CDR2 SNEGSKA (reference sequence). The CDR3 spells CSATRAGDTQYF.

The rearrangement links TRBV18 to TRBJ2-1; TCRdb designates TRBD2, a call that cannot be tested without DNA. CDR3 length: 14 residues. CDR1 and CDR2 from the germline V gene are KGHSH and LQKENI. CDR3 in amino acids: CASSPGTSGKAQFF. The variable domain in full, completed from reference TRBV18 and TRBJ2-1, reads NAGVMQNPRHLVRRRGQEARLRCSPMKGHSHVYWYRQLPEEGLKFMVYLQKENIIDESGMPKERFSAEFPKEGPSILRIQQVVRGDSAAYFCASSPGTSGKAQFFGPGTRLTVL.

This chain links TRBV30 with TRBJ1-2; TCRdb's D call, TRBD1, is unchecked because there is no DNA. The CDR3 sequence is 12 residues long. Germline lookup yields CDR1 GTSNPN and CDR2 SVGIG (reference sequence). CDR3 region: CAWSVRPGGYTF.

V is TRBV3-1 and J is TRBJ2-2; TCRdb outputs TRBD2, but without DNA this stays unchecked. Germline loops: CDR1 LGHDT, CDR2 YNNKEL (reference sequence). The CDR3 spans 13 residues. The CDR3 sequence: CASSPPPSGELFF.

This rearrangement joins TRBV29-1 to TRBJ1-3; with no DNA, the TCRdb D assignment of TRBD1 cannot be verified. Looked up from germline, CDR1 is SQVTM and CDR2 is ANQGSEA. The CDR3 sequence is 13 residues long. The CDR3: CSAGQSAGNTIYF. Variable domain in full (rest from reference TRBV29-1 and TRBJ1-3): SAVISQKPSRDICQRGTSLTIQCQVDSQVTMMFWYRQQPGQSLTLIATANQGSEATYESGFVIDKFPISRPNLTFSTLTVSNMSPEDSSIYLCSAGQSAGNTIYFGEGSWLTVV.

Here the CDR3 reads CASSPRDLSETQYF. V and J are TRBV7-9 and TRBJ2-5; checking the TCRdb D call of TRBD1 is not possible without DNA. The CDR3 totals 14 residues. Per germline, CDR1 SEHNR and CDR2 FQNEAQ (reference sequence). Together with reference TRBV7-9 and TRBJ2-5, the CDR3 gives the full variable domain: DTGVSQNPRHKITKRGQNVTFRCDPISEHNRLYWYRQTLGQGPEFLTYFQNEAQLEKSRLLSDRFSAERPKGSFSTLEIQRTEQGDSAMYLCASSPRDLSETQYFGPGTRLLVL.

J is TRBJ2-5 and V is TRBV7-6; lacking DNA, the TRBD1 call made by TCRdb goes unchecked. This CDR3 spans 14 amino acids. Germline CDR1 reads SGHVS; CDR2 reads FNYEAQ. This chain's CDR3 is CASSLTPGKETQYF.